These 12 T cell receptor beta chains share one sample of origin, sequenced in a study of cytomegalovirus exposure and HLA in healthy donors. The protocol was immunoSEQ multiplex PCR, while the TCRdb copy is restricted to in-frame clones and leaves out a portion. Here the sample spans 200,000 or so clones, more than 75% being singletons. The specimen was PBMCs. Source of these receptors: a man younger than 30 in good health and CMV-seropositive.

This chain connects TRBV19 to TRBJ2-3; 7 bases agree with TRBD2. In germline, CDR1 is LNHDA, CDR2 SQIVND (reference sequence). This CDR3 spans 14 amino acids. The V and J ends lost 2 bases and 4 bases, in that order; junction bases with no gene match: 3. In DNA form, the CDR3 reads TGTGCCAGTAGTATACTGGGGGGGGCAGATACGCAGTATTTT. Its protein product is CASSILGGADTQYF.

The V and J genes are TRBV4-3 and TRBJ2-1; D call uncertain. This CDR3 is built from 17 residues. Per germline, CDR1 LGHNA and CDR2 YSLEER. V lost 0 bases and J lost 8, with 20 bases in between. The CDR3: CASSQDSTVTKVHEQFF. The CDR3 DNA reads TGCGCCAGCAGCCAAGATTCAACGGTGACAAAGGTGCATGAGCAGTTCTTC.

The chain has TRBV2 and TRBJ2-3; TRBD2 aligns across 9 bases. V gave up 4 bases and J gave up 2 bases; unmatched junction bases: 4. CDR3 length: 15 residues. CDR1 is SNHLY and CDR2 is FYNNEI in the germline V gene. The CDR3, as DNA: TGTGCCAGCAGTGGGCTAGCGGGAACCACAGATACGCAGTATTTT. Its translation is CASSGLAGTTDTQYF.

V usage is TRBV29-1 and J usage is TRBJ2-2; 9 bases align to TRBD1. With V trimmed by 7 bases and J by 1 base, 4 bases remained unmatched. The CDR3 runs to 14 residues. Germline V CDR1 and CDR2: SQVTM, ANQGSEA. CDR3: CSAGTGMNTGELFF. The CDR3 bases are TGCAGCGCCGGGACAGGGATGAACACCGGGGAGCTGTTTTTT.

Worth noting for this clone: This sample also contains other DNA sequences that code for the same CDR3. The chain employs TRBV7-2 and TRBJ2-1; 7 nucleotides line up with TRBD2. V trimming: 0 bases; J trimming: 1 base; junction bases outside the gene matches: 0. This CDR3 has 15 residues. The germline gives CDR1 SGHTA, CDR2 FQGNSA. CDR3 sequence reads: CASSLARGSYNEQFF. The CDR3 bases are TGTGCCAGCAGCTTAGCGCGGGGGTCCTACAATGAGCAGTTCTTC.

The chain joins TRBV6-1 to TRBJ1-5; D ambiguous. V was trimmed by 1 base and J by 1 base, leaving 11 bases between them. There are 16 residues in the CDR3. Germline V gene lookup returns CDR1 MNHNS and CDR2 SASEGT. The CDR3 nucleotides are TGTGCCAGCAGTGAAGGACAAACACTGAGCAATCAGCCCCAGCATTTT. Protein product: CASSEGQTLSNQPQHF.

The CDR3: CASSLSFGQNSYEQYF. Written as DNA, the CDR3 is TGTGCCAGCAGTTTAAGTTTTGGGCAAAACTCCTACGAGCAGTACTTC. The chain carries TRBV27 and TRBJ2-7, with no clear D. The V gene lost 2 bases and the J gene lost 0 bases, with 14 bases spanning the gap. Germline V gives CDR1 MNHEY, CDR2 SMNVEV (reference sequence). CDR3 size: 16 residues.

The chain has TRBV18 and TRBJ2-4, with D possibly TRBD1 on 5 matching bases. Looked up from germline, CDR1 is KGHSH and CDR2 is LQKENI. CDR3 size: 12 residues. Trimming shortened V by 0 bases and J by 14 bases, and 11 bases separated the two germline ends. CDR3 residues: CASSPPDRQKYF. In DNA form, the CDR3 reads TGTGCCAGCTCACCACCCGACCGACAGAAGTACTTC.

This chain uses TRBV27 with TRBJ2-7; TRBD1 is a possible D gene (6 bases). Trimming took 5 bases from V and 4 from J, leaving 12 bases between them. This CDR3 is 13 amino acids long. CDR1 is MNHEY and CDR2 is SMNVEV in the germline V gene (reference sequence). CDR3: CASSPRTDYEQYF. The CDR3 DNA is TGTGCCAGCAGTCCGCGGACAGATTACGAGCAGTACTTC.

The V call is TRBV28, the J call TRBJ2-1; D not certain. With 4 bases removed from V and 5 bases from J, the gap between germline ends came to 6 bases. The germline gives CDR1 MDHEN, CDR2 SYDVKM. The CDR3 runs 12 residues. This CDR3 is CASSYRNNEQFF. The CDR3 DNA is TGTGCCAGCAGTTACAGAAACAATGAGCAGTTCTTC.

The CDR3 here is CASSSSDRSYEQYF. Here the CDR3 DNA reads TGTGCCAGCAGTTCCTCGGACAGGTCCTACGAGCAGTACTTC. J is TRBJ2-7 and V is TRBV27; TRBD1 agrees at 7 bases. Germline loops: CDR1 MNHEY, CDR2 SMNVEV (reference sequence). The CDR3 spans 14 residues. Trimming removed 4 bases from V and 1 base from J; junction bases left unmatched: 4.

The rearrangement links TRBV6-5 to TRBJ2-2; 10 nucleotides match TRBD1. Germline lookup yields CDR1 MNHEY and CDR2 SVGAGI. This CDR3 contains 15 residues. Trimming at V came to 7 bases and at J to 7 bases, leaving 9 bases not matched to a gene. The CDR3 region is CASTQGTGVGGELFF. In nucleotides, the CDR3 is TGTGCCAGCACCCAAGGGACAGGGGTCGGCGGGGAGCTGTTTTTT.